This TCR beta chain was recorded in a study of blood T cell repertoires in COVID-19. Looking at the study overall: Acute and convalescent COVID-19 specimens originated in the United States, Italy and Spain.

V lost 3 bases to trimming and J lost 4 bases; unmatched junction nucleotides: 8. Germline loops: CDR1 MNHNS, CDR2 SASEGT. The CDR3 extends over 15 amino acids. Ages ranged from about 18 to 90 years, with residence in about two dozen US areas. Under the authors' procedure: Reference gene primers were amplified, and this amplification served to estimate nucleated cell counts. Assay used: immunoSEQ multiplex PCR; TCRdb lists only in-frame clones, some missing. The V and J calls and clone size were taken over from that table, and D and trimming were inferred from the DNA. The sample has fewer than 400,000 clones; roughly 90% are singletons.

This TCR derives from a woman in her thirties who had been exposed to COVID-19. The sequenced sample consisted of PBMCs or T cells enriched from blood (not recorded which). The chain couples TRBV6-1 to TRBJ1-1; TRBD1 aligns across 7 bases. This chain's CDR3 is CASSETGTGVTEAFF. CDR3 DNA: TGTGCCAGCAGTGAGACAGGGACGGGTGTCACTGAAGCTTTCTTT.